This T cell receptor beta chain was found in a study of blood T cells in healthy people across ages. Through a sample-barcoded 5' primer and a J-beta primer mix, a second PCR was run for roughly 6 to 11 cycles. TCRdb reprocessed the 5' RACE reads via MiXCR and lists one record per CDR3 protein. The sample records nearly 800,000 distinct CDR3 sequences, around a quarter being singletons. The CDR3 runs 14 residues. V lost 6 bases and J lost 1, with 10 bases in between. Germline CDR1 is ENHRY and CDR2 is SYGVKD. These same data were also listed under a study on T cells of mothers and their children. That report notes: Sequencing got over 8 million TCR beta CDR3 reads from each mother and about 3.1 million from each child.

The clonotype originates from a boy between 10 and 17 years old in good health. V gene TRBV10-3 combines with J gene TRBJ1-5; no reliable D call. The sequencing sample was made of blood. CDR3 sequence reads: CAISEAGSNQPQHF. The CDR3 coding sequence is TGTGCCATCAGCGAGGCGGGAAGCAATCAGCCCCAGCATTTT.